This section outlines one T cell receptor (beta chain) sequence together with its context. Antigen: not known. Only in-frame clones appear in the TCRdb table, and some are missing; sequencing was by immunoSEQ multiplex PCR. The sample records hundreds of thousands of clones, 80% to 95% being singletons. CDR1 is SGHRS and CDR2 is YFSETQ in the germline V gene. Germline trimming cut 4 bases from V and 4 bases from J; bases unmatched to any gene: 7. The length of the CDR3 is 15 residues. The data originate from a study of Ad26.COV2.S vaccination and SARS-CoV-2 variants. Study results and caveats: Vaccinated and placebo-treated recipients had similar non-spike TCR breadth.

Indicated treatment: about 20 received Ad26.COV2.S at low or high dose, single or two shots; about 5 received placebo; per-sample allocation not given. Day 63 after the first vaccine or placebo injection was the time point for sampling. The source is a person between 18 and 65 years old who received the Ad26.COV2.S COVID-19 vaccine or a placebo. The sequencing used peripheral blood, collected in a trial of Ad26.COV2.S vaccine versus placebo. V usage is TRBV5-1 and J usage is TRBJ2-7; 11 positions agree with TRBD2. CDR3 coding DNA: TGCGCCAGCAGCCGGGAGACTAGCGGGAAATACGAGCAGTACTTC. It codes for CASSRETSGKYEQYF.